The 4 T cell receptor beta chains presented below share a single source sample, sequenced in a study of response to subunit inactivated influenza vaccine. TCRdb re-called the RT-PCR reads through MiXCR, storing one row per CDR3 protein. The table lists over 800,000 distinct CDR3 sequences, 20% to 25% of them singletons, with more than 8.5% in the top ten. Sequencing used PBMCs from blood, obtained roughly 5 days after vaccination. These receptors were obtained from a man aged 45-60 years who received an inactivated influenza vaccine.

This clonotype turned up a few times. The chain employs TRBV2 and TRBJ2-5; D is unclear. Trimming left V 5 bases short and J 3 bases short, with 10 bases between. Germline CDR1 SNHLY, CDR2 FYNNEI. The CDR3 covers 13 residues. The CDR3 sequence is CASSPPVEETQYF. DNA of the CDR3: TGTGCCAGCAGTCCCCCGGTCGAAGAGACCCAGTACTTC.

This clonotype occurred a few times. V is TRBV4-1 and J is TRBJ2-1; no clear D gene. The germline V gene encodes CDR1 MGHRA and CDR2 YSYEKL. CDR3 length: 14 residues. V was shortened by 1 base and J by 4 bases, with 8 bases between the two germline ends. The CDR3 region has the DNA TGCGCCAGCAGCCAAGTACCCGAGTACAATGAGCAGTTCTTC. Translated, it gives CASSQVPEYNEQFF.

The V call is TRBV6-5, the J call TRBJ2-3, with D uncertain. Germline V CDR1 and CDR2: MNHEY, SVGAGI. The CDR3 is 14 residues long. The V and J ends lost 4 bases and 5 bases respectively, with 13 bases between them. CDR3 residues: CASSFPAGRDTQYF. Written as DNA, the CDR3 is TGTGCCAGCAGTTTCCCGGCAGGAAGAGATACGCAGTATTTT.

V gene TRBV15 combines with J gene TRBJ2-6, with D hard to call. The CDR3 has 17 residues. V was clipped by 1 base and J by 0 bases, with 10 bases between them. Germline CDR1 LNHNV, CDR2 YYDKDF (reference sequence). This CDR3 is CATSRVGRGSGANVLTF. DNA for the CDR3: TGTGCCACCAGCAGAGTAGGTCGCGGCTCTGGGGCCAACGTCCTGACTTTC.